These T cell receptor beta chains were read from a single sample in a study of identical twins. TCRdb fed the 5' RACE reads into MiXCR, producing one record per CDR3 protein. The table includes about 570,000 distinct CDR3 sequences, approximately 9.6% detected once. The same specimen was also included in a second study, on yellow fever vaccine responses in identical twins.

Source material: PBMCs. The origin of the receptors is a woman under 30 in good health. The CDR3 runs from the conserved cysteine through the conserved F or W. D genes are given only for firm matches. Rows give clone size only sometimes, using once, few, many, or a class for an expanded clone.

V gene: TRBV20-1
clone size: .
J gene: TRBJ1-5
D gene: TRBD1
CDR3 protein: CSAVGTGGSQPQHF
CDR3 DNA: TGCAGTGCGGTCGGGACAGGGGGCAGCCAGCCCCAGCATTTT

V gene: TRBV11-2
clone size: .
J gene: TRBJ2-3
D gene: .
CDR3 protein: CASKDVPGTDTQYF
CDR3 DNA: TGTGCCAGCAAAGACGTCCCTGGCACAGATACGCAGTATTTT

V gene: TRBV28
clone size: many
J gene: TRBJ2-5
D gene: TRBD2
CDR3 protein: CASSLVPGRGDQETQYF
CDR3 DNA: TGTGCCAGCAGTTTAGTTCCAGGGCGGGGGGACCAAGAGACCCAGTACTTC

V gene: TRBV12-3/TRBV12-4
clone size: few
J gene: TRBJ1-2
D gene: .
CDR3 protein: CASSQIYGGGYTF
CDR3 DNA: TGTGCCAGCAGCCAGATCTATGGGGGCGGCTACACCTTC

V gene: TRBV20-1
clone size: .
J gene: TRBJ2-3
D gene: .
CDR3 protein: CSALPGTDTQYF
CDR3 DNA: TGCAGTGCTCTACCGGGCACAGATACGCAGTATTTT

V gene: TRBV27
clone size: .
J gene: TRBJ2-1
D gene: TRBD2
CDR3 protein: CASSFGGRGNEQFF
CDR3 DNA: TGTGCCAGCAGTTTCGGCGGGAGGGGCAATGAGCAGTTCTTC

V gene: TRBV7-8
clone size: many
J gene: TRBJ1-4
D gene: TRBD1
CDR3 protein: CASSLQTGRFFSEKLFF
CDR3 DNA: TGTGCCAGCAGCTTACAGACAGGGAGATTCTTCAGCGAAAAACTGTTTTTT

V gene: TRBV7-6
clone size: few
J gene: TRBJ2-7
D gene: TRBD1
CDR3 protein: CASSLDSDRPSYEQYF
CDR3 DNA: TGTGCCAGCAGCTTAGACTCGGACAGGCCCTCCTACGAGCAGTACTTC

V gene: TRBV20-1
clone size: many
J gene: TRBJ2-3
D gene: .
CDR3 protein: CSASPAGGDAGGNTDTQYF
CDR3 DNA: TGCAGTGCTAGCCCGGCAGGGGGCGATGCGGGAGGGAACACAGATACGCAGTATTTT

V gene: TRBV3-1
clone size: many
J gene: TRBJ2-7
D gene: TRBD2
CDR3 protein: CASSQAKREHRHEQYF
CDR3 DNA: TGTGCCAGCAGCCAAGCTAAGCGGGAGCATCGCCACGAGCAGTACTTC

V gene: TRBV11-2
clone size: few
J gene: TRBJ2-5
D gene: TRBD2
CDR3 protein: CATRGGLADQETQYF
CDR3 DNA: TGTGCCACCCGGGGGGGACTAGCGGACCAAGAGACCCAGTACTTC

V gene: TRBV27
clone size: many
J gene: TRBJ1-5
D gene: .
CDR3 protein: CASSLGAGTQPQHF
CDR3 DNA: TGTGCCAGCAGTTTAGGGGCAGGGACTCAGCCCCAGCATTTT

V gene: TRBV20-1
clone size: .
J gene: TRBJ2-1
D gene: .
CDR3 protein: CSAASPEPSSYNEQFF
CDR3 DNA: TGCAGTGCCGCCTCGCCCGAACCAAGCTCCTACAATGAGCAGTTCTTC

V gene: TRBV13
clone size: .
J gene: TRBJ2-7
D gene: .
CDR3 protein: CASSRAWGEQYF
CDR3 DNA: TGTGCCAGCAGCCGGGCGTGGGGCGAGCAGTACTTC

V gene: TRBV7-9
clone size: few
J gene: TRBJ2-1
D gene: TRBD1
CDR3 protein: CASSPPRTGENEQFF
CDR3 DNA: TGTGCCAGCAGCCCACCACGGACAGGGGAGAATGAGCAGTTCTTC

V gene: TRBV6-6
clone size: few
J gene: TRBJ1-5
D gene: .
CDR3 protein: CASSYGTYQPQHF
CDR3 DNA: TGTGCCAGCAGTTACGGGACATATCAGCCCCAGCATTTT

V gene: TRBV29-1
clone size: few
J gene: TRBJ2-3
D gene: TRBD2
CDR3 protein: CSVEGLAADTQYF
CDR3 DNA: TGCAGCGTTGAGGGACTAGCTGCAGATACGCAGTATTTT

V gene: TRBV29-1
clone size: .
J gene: TRBJ2-3
D gene: .
CDR3 protein: CSTPSKGLSTDTQYF
CDR3 DNA: TGCAGCACCCCTTCGAAGGGACTCAGCACAGATACGCAGTATTTT

V gene: TRBV2
clone size: .
J gene: TRBJ1-5
D gene: .
CDR3 protein: CASRIDGNQPQHF
CDR3 DNA: TGTGCCAGCAGGATAGACGGGAATCAGCCCCAGCATTTT

V gene: TRBV28
clone size: .
J gene: TRBJ2-2
D gene: .
CDR3 protein: CASSFTSHGELFF
CDR3 DNA: TGTGCCAGCAGTTTTACAAGTCACGGGGAGCTGTTTTTT

V gene: TRBV7-9
clone size: .
J gene: TRBJ2-1
D gene: TRBD2
CDR3 protein: CASSLGSGKYNEQFF
CDR3 DNA: TGTGCCAGCAGCCTGGGCAGCGGGAAGTACAATGAGCAGTTCTTC

V gene: TRBV4-1
clone size: .
J gene: TRBJ2-1
D gene: TRBD2
CDR3 protein: CASSQVVGLAGYNEQFF
CDR3 DNA: TGCGCCAGCAGCCAAGTCGTCGGACTAGCGGGATATAATGAGCAGTTCTTC

V gene: TRBV12-3/TRBV12-4
clone size: many
J gene: TRBJ2-2
D gene: .
CDR3 protein: CASSLSMGEHTGELFF
CDR3 DNA: TGTGCCAGCAGTTTATCAATGGGGGAGCACACCGGGGAGCTGTTTTTT

V gene: TRBV12-3/TRBV12-4
clone size: few
J gene: TRBJ2-4
D gene: .
CDR3 protein: CASTIAGKNIQYF
CDR3 DNA: TGTGCCAGCACTATAGCTGGCAAAAACATTCAGTACTTC

V gene: TRBV14
clone size: many
J gene: TRBJ2-1
D gene: .
CDR3 protein: CASSQVVLSYNEQFF
CDR3 DNA: TGTGCCAGCAGCCAGGTGGTCCTCTCCTACAATGAGCAGTTCTTC

V gene: TRBV11-2
clone size: few
J gene: TRBJ2-7
D gene: .
CDR3 protein: CASSLRGVYEQYF
CDR3 DNA: TGTGCCAGCAGCTTGAGGGGTGTTTACGAGCAGTACTTC

V gene: TRBV3-1
clone size: few
J gene: TRBJ2-7
D gene: .
CDR3 protein: CASSQQGPPYEQYF
CDR3 DNA: TGTGCCAGCAGCCAACAGGGTCCTCCCTACGAGCAGTACTTC

V gene: TRBV7-2
clone size: .
J gene: TRBJ2-7
D gene: .
CDR3 protein: CASSVRPPEQYF
CDR3 DNA: TGTGCCAGCAGCGTCCGCCCGCCCGAGCAGTACTTC

V gene: TRBV7-6
clone size: .
J gene: TRBJ2-7
D gene: .
CDR3 protein: CASSPYTTVSEQYF
CDR3 DNA: TGTGCCAGCAGCCCCTACACGACGGTTAGCGAGCAGTACTTC

V gene: TRBV20-1
clone size: .
J gene: TRBJ2-3
D gene: TRBD2
CDR3 protein: CSASSAGGRSTDTQYF
CDR3 DNA: TGCAGTGCTAGTTCGGCGGGAGGGCGAAGCACAGATACGCAGTATTTT

V gene: TRBV27
clone size: few
J gene: TRBJ1-1
D gene: .
CDR3 protein: CASNVIPGGNTEAFF
CDR3 DNA: TGTGCCAGCAACGTCATCCCCGGAGGGAACACTGAAGCTTTCTTT

V gene: TRBV20-1
clone size: .
J gene: TRBJ2-7
D gene: TRBD2
CDR3 protein: CSARDSSGGTYEQYF
CDR3 DNA: TGCAGTGCTAGAGACTCTAGCGGGGGGACCTACGAGCAGTACTTC

V gene: TRBV12-3/TRBV12-4
clone size: many
J gene: TRBJ1-1
D gene: .
CDR3 protein: CATSGDAPRAEAFF
CDR3 DNA: TGTGCCACAAGTGGGGACGCTCCCCGAGCGGAAGCTTTCTTT

V gene: TRBV5-1
clone size: .
J gene: TRBJ2-4
D gene: .
CDR3 protein: CASSSRGEHIQYF
CDR3 DNA: TGCGCCAGCAGCTCGAGGGGGGAACACATTCAGTACTTC

V gene: TRBV24-1
clone size: many
J gene: TRBJ2-7
D gene: TRBD2
CDR3 protein: CATSDPEREFRDEQYF
CDR3 DNA: TGTGCCACCAGTGATCCCGAGCGGGAGTTTCGCGACGAGCAGTACTTC

V gene: TRBV6-5
clone size: .
J gene: TRBJ1-2
D gene: .
CDR3 protein: CASSYSQQGNGYTF
CDR3 DNA: TGTGCCAGCAGTTACTCGCAACAGGGCAATGGCTACACCTTC

V gene: TRBV7-2
clone size: .
J gene: TRBJ2-5
D gene: TRBD1
CDR3 protein: CASSSGQGGLETQYF
CDR3 DNA: TGTGCCAGCAGCTCCGGACAGGGGGGGTTAGAGACCCAGTACTTC

V gene: TRBV12-3/TRBV12-4
clone size: many
J gene: TRBJ2-5
D gene: .
CDR3 protein: CASSSPTRAGDETQYF
CDR3 DNA: TGTGCCAGCAGTTCCCCTACCCGGGCAGGGGATGAGACCCAGTACTTC

V gene: TRBV24-1
clone size: .
J gene: TRBJ2-6
D gene: TRBD2
CDR3 protein: CATSANEAGAGANVLTF
CDR3 DNA: TGTGCCACCAGTGCCAATGAAGCGGGAGCTGGGGCCAACGTCCTGACTTTC

V gene: TRBV4-3
clone size: many
J gene: TRBJ2-5
D gene: .
CDR3 protein: CASSPTAAQETQYF
CDR3 DNA: TGCGCCAGCAGCCCTACAGCGGCTCAAGAGACCCAGTACTTC

V gene: TRBV20-1
clone size: many
J gene: TRBJ2-4
D gene: TRBD1
CDR3 protein: CSARRVQGALAKNIQYF
CDR3 DNA: TGCAGTGCTAGACGGGTACAGGGGGCACTGGCCAAAAACATTCAGTACTTC

V gene: TRBV5-1
clone size: many
J gene: TRBJ2-2
D gene: .
CDR3 protein: CASSPNSGTGELFF
CDR3 DNA: TGCGCCAGCAGCCCTAACAGTGGCACCGGGGAGCTGTTTTTT

V gene: TRBV6-2/TRBV6-3
clone size: .
J gene: TRBJ2-1
D gene: .
CDR3 protein: CASSDLLGTQQFF
CDR3 DNA: TGTGCCAGCAGTGACCTACTCGGGACCCAGCAGTTCTTC

V gene: TRBV5-1
clone size: .
J gene: TRBJ2-1
D gene: .
CDR3 protein: CASSFSPKDEQFF
CDR3 DNA: TGCGCCAGCAGCTTTTCCCCCAAGGATGAGCAGTTCTTC

V gene: TRBV20-1
clone size: .
J gene: TRBJ2-5
D gene: .
CDR3 protein: CSAPPRSQETQYF
CDR3 DNA: TGCAGTGCTCCCCCCAGATCTCAAGAGACCCAGTACTTC

V gene: TRBV9
clone size: few
J gene: TRBJ2-7
D gene: .
CDR3 protein: CASSALPGFYEQYF
CDR3 DNA: TGTGCCAGCAGCGCCTTGCCGGGTTTCTACGAGCAGTACTTC

V gene: TRBV5-1
clone size: .
J gene: TRBJ2-5
D gene: TRBD1
CDR3 protein: CASSKGTGGGETQYF
CDR3 DNA: TGCGCCAGCAGCAAAGGGACAGGGGGCGGAGAGACCCAGTACTTC

V gene: TRBV6-6
clone size: .
J gene: TRBJ2-3
D gene: .
CDR3 protein: CASTAGAGTQYF
CDR3 DNA: TGTGCCAGCACCGCGGGGGCTGGTACGCAGTATTTT

V gene: TRBV12-3/TRBV12-4
clone size: .
J gene: TRBJ2-5
D gene: TRBD2
CDR3 protein: CASSLAGLAGYEQETQYF
CDR3 DNA: TGTGCCAGCAGTTTAGCGGGACTAGCGGGATACGAACAAGAGACCCAGTACTTC

V gene: TRBV28
clone size: few
J gene: TRBJ2-7
D gene: .
CDR3 protein: CASSPPSYGGEQYF
CDR3 DNA: TGTGCCAGCAGTCCCCCTTCCTATGGGGGGGAGCAGTACTTC

V gene: TRBV27
clone size: few
J gene: TRBJ2-3
D gene: .
CDR3 protein: CASSLTITDTQYF
CDR3 DNA: TGTGCCAGCAGTTTGACTATTACAGATACGCAGTATTTT

V gene: TRBV7-9
clone size: many
J gene: TRBJ1-1
D gene: TRBD1
CDR3 protein: CASSGRQGLNTEAFF
CDR3 DNA: TGTGCCAGCAGCGGCCGACAGGGACTGAACACTGAAGCTTTCTTT

V gene: TRBV4-1
clone size: .
J gene: TRBJ1-2
D gene: .
CDR3 protein: CASSQDLGVVVGYTF
CDR3 DNA: TGCGCCAGCAGCCAAGATTTGGGGGTGGTGGTGGGCTACACCTTC

V gene: TRBV12-3/TRBV12-4
clone size: many
J gene: TRBJ2-7
D gene: .
CDR3 protein: CASSFSLSTGAEQYF
CDR3 DNA: TGTGCCAGCAGCTTCTCCCTTAGCACCGGGGCCGAGCAGTACTTC